This T cell receptor (beta chain) is drawn from a study of T cells in Graves' hyperthyroidism and ophthalmopathy. Findings of the study overall: Ophthalmopathy was told apart from stable hyperthyroidism by a 13 V-J model. Peripheral blood also featured most of the thyroid clonotypes expanded above 0.001.

Amplification targeted TCR beta CDR3 regions from RNA transcripts. Using the HTBI primer set, a first-round RT-PCR was run on the TCR CDR3. A single record per CDR3 protein comes from TCRdb applying MiXCR to the multiplex PCR reads. This table holds about 320,000 distinct CDR3 sequences, roughly 15% found once. Graves' hyperthyroidism was deemed stable given no ophthalmopathy progression within 18 months. Uncontrolled infections, other autoimmune diseases, pregnancy or lactation led to exclusion of patients. This clonotype has a count of ten or more. Its antigen is still unknown. V lost 5 bases and J 12 bases, leaving 20 bases between the germline ends. Germline V gene data show CDR1 as SGHAT and CDR2 as FQNNGV. The CDR3 extends over 14 amino acids.

The chain joins TRBV11-2 to TRBJ2-1, with a tentative D call TRBD1 (6 bases). Sequenced material: blood. This sequence originates from a man aged 25-45 years with Graves' hyperthyroidism. The CDR3 spells CASSAAGTQIGQFF. The CDR3 DNA is TGTGCCAGCAGCGCAGCCGGGACACAAATTGGGCAGTTCTTC.